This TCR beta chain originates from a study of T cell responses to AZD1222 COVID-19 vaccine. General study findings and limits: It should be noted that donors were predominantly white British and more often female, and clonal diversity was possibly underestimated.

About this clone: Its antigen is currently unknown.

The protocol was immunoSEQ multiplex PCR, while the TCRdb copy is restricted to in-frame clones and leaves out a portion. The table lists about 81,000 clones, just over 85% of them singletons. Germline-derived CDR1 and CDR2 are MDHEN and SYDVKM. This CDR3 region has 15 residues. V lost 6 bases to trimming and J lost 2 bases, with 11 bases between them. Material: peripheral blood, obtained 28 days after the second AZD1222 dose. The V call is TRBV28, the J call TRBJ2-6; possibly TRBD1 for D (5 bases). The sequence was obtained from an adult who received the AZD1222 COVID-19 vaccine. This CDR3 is CASRSSRAGANVLTF. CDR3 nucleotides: TGTGCCAGCAGAAGTAGCAGGGCTGGGGCCAACGTCCTGACTTTC.